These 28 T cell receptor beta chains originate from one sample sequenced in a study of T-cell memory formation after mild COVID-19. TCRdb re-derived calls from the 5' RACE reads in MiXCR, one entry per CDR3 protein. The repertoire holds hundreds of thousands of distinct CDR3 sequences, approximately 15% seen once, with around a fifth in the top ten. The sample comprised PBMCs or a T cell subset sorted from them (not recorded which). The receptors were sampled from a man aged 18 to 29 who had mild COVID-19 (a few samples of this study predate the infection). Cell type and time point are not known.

The CDR3, as DNA: TGTGCCAGCAGCGGATCTACCGGGAATGAGCAGTTCTTC. Translated, it gives CASSGSTGNEQFF. The V gene is TRBV7-9, the J gene TRBJ2-1; no definite D call. The CDR3 has 13 residues. Germline assignment: CDR1 SEHNR and CDR2 FQNEAQ (reference sequence). V lost 5 bases and J 7 bases, leaving 12 bases between the germline ends.

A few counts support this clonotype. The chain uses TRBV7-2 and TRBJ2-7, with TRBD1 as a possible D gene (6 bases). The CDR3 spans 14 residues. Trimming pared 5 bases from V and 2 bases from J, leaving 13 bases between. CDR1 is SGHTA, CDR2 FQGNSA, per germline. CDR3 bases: TGTGCCAGCAGCCTCAAACAGGGCGCCTACGAGCAGTACTTC. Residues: CASSLKQGAYEQYF.

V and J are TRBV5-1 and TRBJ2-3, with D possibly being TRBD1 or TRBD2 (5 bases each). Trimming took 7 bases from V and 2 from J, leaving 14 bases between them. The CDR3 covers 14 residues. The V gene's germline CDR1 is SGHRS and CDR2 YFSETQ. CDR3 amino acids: CASGEGPNTDTQYF. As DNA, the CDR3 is TGCGCCAGCGGAGAGGGGCCGAACACAGATACGCAGTATTTT. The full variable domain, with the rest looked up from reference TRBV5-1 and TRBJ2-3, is KAGVTQTPRYLIKTRGQQVTLSCSPISGHRSVSWYQQTPGQGLQFLFEYFSETQRNKGNFPGRFSGRQFSNSRSEMNVSTLELGDSALYLCASGEGPNTDTQYFGPGTRLTVL.

CDR3 region: CASSLTEIPGLGHYEQYV. CDR3 sequence (DNA): TGTGCCAGCAGCTTAACGGAAATCCCCGGGCTGGGGCACTACGAGCAGTACGTC. The rearrangement links TRBV7-8 to TRBJ2-7; possibly TRBD1 for D (5 bases). The CDR3 contains 18 residues. Germline lookup yields CDR1 SGHVS and CDR2 FQNEAQ. Between the trimmed V and J ends, which lost 2 bases and 3 bases, there was a span of 23 bases.

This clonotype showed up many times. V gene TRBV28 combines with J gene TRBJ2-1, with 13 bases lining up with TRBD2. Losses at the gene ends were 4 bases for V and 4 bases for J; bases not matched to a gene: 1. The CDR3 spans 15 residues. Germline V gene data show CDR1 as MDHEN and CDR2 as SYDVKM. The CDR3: CASSSTSGGYNEQFF. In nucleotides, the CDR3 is TGTGCCAGCAGTTCGACTAGCGGGGGGTACAATGAGCAGTTCTTC. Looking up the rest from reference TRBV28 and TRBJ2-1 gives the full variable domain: DVKVTQSSRYLVKRTGEKVFLECVQDMDHENMFWYRQDPGLGLRLIYFSYDVKMKEKGDIPEGYSVSREKKERFSLILESASTNQTSMYLCASSSTSGGYNEQFFGPGTRLTVL.

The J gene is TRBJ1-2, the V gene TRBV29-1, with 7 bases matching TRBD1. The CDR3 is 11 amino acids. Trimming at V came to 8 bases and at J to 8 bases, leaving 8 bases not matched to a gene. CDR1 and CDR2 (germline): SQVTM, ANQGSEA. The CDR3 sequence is CSLWDRGGYTF. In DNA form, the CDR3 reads TGCAGCCTCTGGGACAGAGGAGGCTACACCTTC.

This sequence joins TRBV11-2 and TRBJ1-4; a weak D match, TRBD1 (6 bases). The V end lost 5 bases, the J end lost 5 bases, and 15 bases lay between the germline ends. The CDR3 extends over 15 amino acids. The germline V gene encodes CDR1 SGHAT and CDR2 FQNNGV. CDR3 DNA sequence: TGTGCCAGCAGCCGGACAGCTGCCTACAATGAAAAACTGTTTTTT. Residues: CASSRTAAYNEKLFF. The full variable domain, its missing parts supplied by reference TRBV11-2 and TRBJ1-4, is EAGVAQSPRYKIIEKRQSVAFWCNPISGHATLYWYQQILGQGPKLLIQFQNNGVVDDSQLPKDRFSAERLKGVDSTLKIQPAKLEDSAVYLCASSRTAAYNEKLFFGSGTQLSVL.

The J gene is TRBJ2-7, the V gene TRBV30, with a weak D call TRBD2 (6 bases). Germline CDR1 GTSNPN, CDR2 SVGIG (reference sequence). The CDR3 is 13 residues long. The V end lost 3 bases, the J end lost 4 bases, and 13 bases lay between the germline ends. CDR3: CAWRLVAGYEQYF. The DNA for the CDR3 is TGTGCCTGGAGGCTTGTGGCGGGATACGAGCAGTACTTC.

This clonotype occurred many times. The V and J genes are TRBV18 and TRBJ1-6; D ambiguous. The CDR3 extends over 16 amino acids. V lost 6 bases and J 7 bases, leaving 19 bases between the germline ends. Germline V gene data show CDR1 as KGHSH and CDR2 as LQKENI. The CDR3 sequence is CASSVRMEAWNSPLHF. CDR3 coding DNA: TGTGCCAGCTCTGTCAGGATGGAGGCTTGGAATTCACCCCTCCACTTT.

The CDR3 loop reads CASSQAGLDYEQYF. For the CDR3, the DNA is TGTGCCAGCAGCCAAGCGGGGCTCGACTACGAGCAGTACTTC. The chain is built from TRBV7-2 and TRBJ2-7; 7 bases map to TRBD2. The germline V gene encodes CDR1 SGHTA and CDR2 FQGNSA. J lost 3 bases, V lost 5 bases, and 7 bases had no gene match. The CDR3 contains 14 residues.

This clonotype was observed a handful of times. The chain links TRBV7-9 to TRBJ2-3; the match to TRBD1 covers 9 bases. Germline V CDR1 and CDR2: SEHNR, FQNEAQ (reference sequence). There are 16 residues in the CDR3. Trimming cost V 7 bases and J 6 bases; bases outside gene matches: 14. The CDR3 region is CASNPAGQGIPDTQYF. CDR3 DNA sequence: TGTGCCAGCAACCCAGCGGGACAGGGAATTCCGGATACGCAGTATTTT.

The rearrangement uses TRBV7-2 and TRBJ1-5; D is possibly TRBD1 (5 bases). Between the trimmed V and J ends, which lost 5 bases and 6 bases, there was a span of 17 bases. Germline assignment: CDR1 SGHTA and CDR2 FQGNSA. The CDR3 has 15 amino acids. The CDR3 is CASSQTLGTGQPQHF. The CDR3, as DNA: TGTGCCAGCAGCCAAACTCTAGGGACGGGTCAGCCCCAGCATTTT.

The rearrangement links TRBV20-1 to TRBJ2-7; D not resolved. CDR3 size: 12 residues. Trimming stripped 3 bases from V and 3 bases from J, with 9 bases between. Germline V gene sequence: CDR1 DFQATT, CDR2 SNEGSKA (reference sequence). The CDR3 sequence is CSARGTIYEQYF. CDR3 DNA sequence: TGCAGTGCTAGGGGAACAATCTACGAGCAGTACTTC.

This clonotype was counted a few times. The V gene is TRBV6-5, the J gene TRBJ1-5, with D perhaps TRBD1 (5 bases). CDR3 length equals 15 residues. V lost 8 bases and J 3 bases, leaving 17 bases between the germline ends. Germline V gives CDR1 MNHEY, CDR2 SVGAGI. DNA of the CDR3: TGTGCCAGCCGACGGAACTTGGGGGTCAATCAGCCCCAGCATTTT. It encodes CASRRNLGVNQPQHF.

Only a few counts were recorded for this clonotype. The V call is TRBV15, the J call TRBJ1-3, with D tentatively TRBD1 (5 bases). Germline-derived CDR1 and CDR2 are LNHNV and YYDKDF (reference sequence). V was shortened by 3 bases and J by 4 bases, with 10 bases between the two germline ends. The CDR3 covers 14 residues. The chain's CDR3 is CATSSGATGNTIYF. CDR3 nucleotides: TGTGCCACCAGCAGCGGGGCGACAGGAAACACCATATATTTT.

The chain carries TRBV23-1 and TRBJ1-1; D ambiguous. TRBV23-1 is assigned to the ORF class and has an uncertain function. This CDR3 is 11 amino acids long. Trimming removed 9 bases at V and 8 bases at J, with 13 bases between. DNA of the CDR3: TGCGCCAGACCCGACTTGCTGGAAGCTTTCTTT. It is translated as CARPDLLEAFF.

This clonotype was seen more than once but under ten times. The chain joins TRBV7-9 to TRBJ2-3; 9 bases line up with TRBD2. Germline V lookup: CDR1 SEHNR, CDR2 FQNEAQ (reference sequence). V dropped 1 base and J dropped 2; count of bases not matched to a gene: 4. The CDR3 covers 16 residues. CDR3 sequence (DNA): TGTGCCAGCAGCTTAGAAGCGGGGGGTCTCACAGATACGCAGTATTTT. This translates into CASSLEAGGLTDTQYF.

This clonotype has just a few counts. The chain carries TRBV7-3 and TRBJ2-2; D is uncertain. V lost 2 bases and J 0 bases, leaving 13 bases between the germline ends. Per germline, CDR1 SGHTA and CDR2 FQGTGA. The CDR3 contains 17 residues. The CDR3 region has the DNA TGTGCCAGCAGCTTATCCCGCGACGTCGCGAACACCGGGGAGCTGTTTTTT. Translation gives CASSLSRDVANTGELFF. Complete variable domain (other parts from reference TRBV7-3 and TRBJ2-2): GAGVSQTPSNKVTEKGKYVELRCDPISGHTALYWYRQSLGQGPEFLIYFQGTGAADDSGLPNDRFFAVRPEGSVSTLKIQRTERGDSAVYLCASSLSRDVANTGELFFGEGSRLTVL.

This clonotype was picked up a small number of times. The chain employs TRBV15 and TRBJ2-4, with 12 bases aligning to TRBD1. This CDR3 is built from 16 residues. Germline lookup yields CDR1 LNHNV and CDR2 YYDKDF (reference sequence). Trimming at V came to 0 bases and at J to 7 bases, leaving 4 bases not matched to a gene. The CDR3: CATSRDAGTGGNIQYF. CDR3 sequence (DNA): TGTGCCACCAGCAGAGATGCAGGGACAGGGGGCAACATTCAGTACTTC.

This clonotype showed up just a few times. The CDR3 is CASSLRGQRNTIYF. CDR3 sequence (DNA): TGTGCCAGCAGTTTAAGGGGACAGAGAAACACCATATATTTT. The chain recombines TRBV12-3 or TRBV12-4 with TRBJ1-3, with 7 bases identical to TRBD1. The CDR3 extends over 14 amino acids. The V segment lost 2 bases and the J segment 5 bases; nucleotides outside the gene matches: 3.

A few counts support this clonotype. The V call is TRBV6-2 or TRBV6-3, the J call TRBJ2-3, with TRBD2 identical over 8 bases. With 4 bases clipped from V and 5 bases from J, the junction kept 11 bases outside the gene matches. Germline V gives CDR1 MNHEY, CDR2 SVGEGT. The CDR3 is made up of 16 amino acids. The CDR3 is CASSFPGTSREDTQYF. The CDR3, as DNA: TGTGCCAGCAGTTTTCCCGGGACTAGTCGGGAAGATACGCAGTATTTT.

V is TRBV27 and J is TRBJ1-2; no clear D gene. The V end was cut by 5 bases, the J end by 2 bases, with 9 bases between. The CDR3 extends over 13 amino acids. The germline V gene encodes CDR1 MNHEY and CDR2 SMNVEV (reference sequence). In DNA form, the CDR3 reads TGTGCCAGCAGTAGGTCGGTAAACTATGGCTACACCTTC. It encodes CASSRSVNYGYTF.

The CDR3 region has the DNA TGTGCCACCGAGGACGGATCGAACACTGAAGCTTTCTTT. Translating it yields CATEDGSNTEAFF. The chain is built from TRBV19 and TRBJ1-1; no reliable D call. The ends were cut back, 10 bases at V and 1 base at J, with 13 bases in the middle. Germline assignment: CDR1 LNHDA and CDR2 SQIVND (reference sequence). The CDR3 covers 13 residues.

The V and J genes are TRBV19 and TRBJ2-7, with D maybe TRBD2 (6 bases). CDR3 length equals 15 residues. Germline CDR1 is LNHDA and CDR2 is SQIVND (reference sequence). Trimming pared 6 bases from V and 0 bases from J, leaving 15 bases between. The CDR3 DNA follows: TGTGCCAGTAGATCACCAGCGGGTGACTCCTACGAGCAGTACTTC. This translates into CASRSPAGDSYEQYF.

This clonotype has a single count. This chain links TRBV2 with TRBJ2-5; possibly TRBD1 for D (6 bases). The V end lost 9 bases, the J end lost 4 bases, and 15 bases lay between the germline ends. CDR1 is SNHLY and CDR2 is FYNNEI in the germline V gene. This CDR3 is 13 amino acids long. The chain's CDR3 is CASRTEFIETQYF. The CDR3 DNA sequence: TGTGCCAGTCGGACAGAGTTTATAGAGACCCAGTACTTC.

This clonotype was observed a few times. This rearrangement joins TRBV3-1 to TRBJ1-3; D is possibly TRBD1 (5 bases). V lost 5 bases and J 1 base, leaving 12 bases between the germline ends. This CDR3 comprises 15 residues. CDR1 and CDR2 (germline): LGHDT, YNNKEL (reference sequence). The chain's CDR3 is CASSARTQSGNTIYF. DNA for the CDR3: TGTGCCAGCAGCGCCCGGACACAGTCTGGAAACACCATATATTTT.

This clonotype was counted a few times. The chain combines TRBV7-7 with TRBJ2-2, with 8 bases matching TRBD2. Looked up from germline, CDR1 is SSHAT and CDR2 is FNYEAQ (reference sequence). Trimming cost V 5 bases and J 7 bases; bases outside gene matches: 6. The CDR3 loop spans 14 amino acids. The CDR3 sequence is CASSPTGGDGELFF. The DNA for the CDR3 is TGTGCCAGCAGCCCAACCGGGGGGGACGGGGAGCTGTTTTTT.

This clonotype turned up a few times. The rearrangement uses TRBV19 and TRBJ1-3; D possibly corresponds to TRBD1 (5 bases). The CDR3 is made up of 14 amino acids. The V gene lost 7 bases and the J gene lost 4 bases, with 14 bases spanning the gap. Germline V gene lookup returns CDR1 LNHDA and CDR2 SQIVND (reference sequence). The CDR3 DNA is TGTGCCAGTAAAGACCAGGGAGGAGGAAACACCATATATTTT. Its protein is CASKDQGGGNTIYF.